This TCR beta chain was retrieved from a study of control samples from healthy donors and cancer patients. Generated by immunoSEQ multiplex PCR, the TCRdb table keeps only in-frame clones and is missing some. The sample consists of roughly 120,000 clones, 85% to 95% of them appearing once. Germline V CDR1 and CDR2: MNHNY, SVGAGI (reference sequence). Losses at the gene ends were 6 bases for V and 5 bases for J; bases not matched to a gene: 10. The length of the CDR3 is 15 residues. The chain couples TRBV6-6 to TRBJ1-1, with 9 bases that match TRBD1. The receptor comes from a man aged 50 to 59 with head and neck cancer. Material for sequencing was PBMCs. DNA for the CDR3: TGTGCCAGCAGGGGGGGGACAGGGCAGGTTACTGAAGCTTTCTTT. Its protein is CASRGGTGQVTEAFF.